The next 9 T cell receptor beta chains were all read from a single sample in a study of early T cells in non-severe SARS-CoV-2 infection. Each CDR3 protein is one row after TCRdb ran MiXCR on the 5' RACE reads. Here the sample spans 65,000 to 95,000 distinct CDR3 sequences, about 17% being singletons. The sequenced sample consisted of whole blood. Receptor source: an adult who was a healthcare worker with PCR-confirmed SARS-CoV-2 infection or an uninfected control (not recorded which).

The gene calls are TRBV11-2 and TRBJ2-7; D perhaps matches TRBD1 (5 bases). Germline assignment: CDR1 SGHAT and CDR2 FQNNGV. This CDR3 contains 12 residues. Trimming removed 4 bases from V and 6 bases from J, with 10 bases in between. The CDR3 DNA reads TGTGCCAGCAGCTCCGCAGGGTTCGAGCAGTACTTC. Translation: CASSSAGFEQYF.

The gene calls are TRBV7-3 and TRBJ2-3, with 12 bases identical to TRBD2. The germline V gene has CDR1 SGHTA and CDR2 FQGTGA. This CDR3 has 17 amino acids. With V trimmed by 2 bases and J by 2 bases, 5 bases remained unmatched. CDR3 loop: CASSLRLAGANTDTQYF. The CDR3, as DNA: TGTGCCAGCAGCTTACGACTAGCGGGGGCCAACACAGATACGCAGTATTTT.

This clonotype was seen more than once but under ten times. This sequence joins TRBV20-1 and TRBJ1-2; 8 nucleotides match TRBD1. The CDR3 totals 14 residues. Germline V gives CDR1 DFQATT, CDR2 SNEGSKA (reference sequence). V lost 0 bases to trimming and J lost 5 bases; unmatched junction nucleotides: 5. CDR3 protein: CSARDPQGAYGYTF. In nucleotides, the CDR3 is TGCAGTGCTAGAGATCCCCAGGGGGCGTATGGCTACACCTTC.

This chain links TRBV19 with TRBJ1-5; possible D gene TRBD1, 6 bases. The CDR3 loop spans 16 amino acids. V was trimmed by 0 bases and J by 7 bases, leaving 16 bases between them. Germline CDR1 reads LNHDA; CDR2 reads SQIVND (reference sequence). CDR3 DNA sequence: TGTGCCAGTAGTATAGATCCCGGACAGCGTAAACAGCCCCAGCATTTT. As protein: CASSIDPGQRKQPQHF.

This clonotype was counted many times. CDR3 DNA: TGTGCCAGCAGTGCCAGGGTATCGGGGGCCAACGTCCTGACTTTC. Residues: CASSARVSGANVLTF. The chain uses TRBV2 and TRBJ2-6; D may be TRBD1 (5 bases). The germline gives CDR1 SNHLY, CDR2 FYNNEI. The CDR3 has 15 residues. Trimming shortened V by 4 bases and J by 4 bases, and 11 bases separated the two germline ends.

V is TRBV12-3 or TRBV12-4 and J is TRBJ2-7; D perhaps matches TRBD2 (6 bases). Trimming pared 5 bases from V and 3 bases from J, leaving 14 bases between. CDR3 length: 14 amino acids. CDR3 in amino acids: CASSPSGLFYEQYF. Written as DNA, the CDR3 is TGTGCCAGCAGTCCCTCGGGACTTTTCTACGAGCAGTACTTC.

The rearrangement joins TRBV5-4 to TRBJ1-2; the D gene is possibly TRBD1 (5 bases). Deletions cut 0 bases from V and 7 bases from J, with 10 bases between. This CDR3 has 13 amino acids. Germline values: CDR1 SGHNT, CDR2 YYREEE (reference sequence). The CDR3 DNA reads TGTGCCAGCAGCTTGGACAGGACCCCTGGCTACACCTTC. It translates to CASSLDRTPGYTF.

The chain recombines TRBV13 with TRBJ2-7; 7 nucleotides align to TRBD2. Trimming cost V 2 bases and J 3 bases; bases outside gene matches: 4. The CDR3 contains 14 residues. Germline values: CDR1 PRHDT, CDR2 FYEKMQ (reference sequence). The CDR3, as DNA: TGTGCCAGCAGCTTACGTGCTAGCGGCTACGAGCAGTACTTC. As protein: CASSLRASGYEQYF.

This clonotype was picked up a small number of times. The genes are TRBV20-1 and TRBJ2-7; maybe TRBD2 (5 bases). Germline CDR1 DFQATT, CDR2 SNEGSKA (reference sequence). Trimming pared 6 bases from V and 4 bases from J, leaving 19 bases between. The CDR3 runs 14 residues. CDR3 DNA: TGCAGTGCCCCCAATAAGAGGGATTCGTACGAGCAGTACTTC. The encoded protein is CSAPNKRDSYEQYF.